Sequencing of this T cell receptor beta chain was carried out in a study of cytomegalovirus exposure and HLA in healthy donors. Across the whole study: The study's early data release held about 85 million unique TCRs from HLA-typed donors.

This clone was counted between two and nine times. Its specificity is not known. It was healthy bone marrow donors who served as donors. Study-wide points: There was a cluster of highly shared sequence variants that was likely a sequencing artifact.

This CDR3 is built from 14 residues. The germline V gene encodes CDR1 MDHEN and CDR2 SYDVKM. Trimming took 2 bases from V and 6 from J, leaving 11 bases between them. Use of 60 Vbeta and 13 Jbeta primers characterized the PCR. Sequenced by immunoSEQ multiplex PCR; TCRdb stores in-frame clones only, minus some. The data contain under 100,000 clones, 60% to 85% of them singletons. The source is a man younger than 35 in good health and CMV-seropositive. The rearrangement links TRBV28 to TRBJ1-5; D is possibly TRBD1 (5 bases). The sample consisted of PBMCs. CDR3 region: CASSLTLGPQPQHF. The CDR3 coding sequence is TGTGCCAGCAGTTTAACGCTGGGGCCTCAGCCCCAGCATTTT.